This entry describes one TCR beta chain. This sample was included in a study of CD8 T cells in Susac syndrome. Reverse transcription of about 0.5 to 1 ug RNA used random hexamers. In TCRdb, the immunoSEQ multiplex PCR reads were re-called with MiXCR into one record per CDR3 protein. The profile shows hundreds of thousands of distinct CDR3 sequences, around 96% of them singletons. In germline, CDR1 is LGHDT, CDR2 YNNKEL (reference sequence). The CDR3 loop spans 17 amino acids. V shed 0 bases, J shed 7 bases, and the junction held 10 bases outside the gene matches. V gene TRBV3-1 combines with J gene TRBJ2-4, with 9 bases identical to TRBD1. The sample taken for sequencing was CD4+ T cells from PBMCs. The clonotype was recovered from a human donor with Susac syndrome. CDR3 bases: TGTGCCAGCAGCCAAGAAAACAGGGGGCGCTTGGGCAACATTCAGTACTTC. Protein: CASSQENRGRLGNIQYF.